The next 13 T cell receptor beta chains were all read from a single sample in a study of breast tumors, draining lymph nodes, adjacent tissues. Samples came from axillary lymph nodes draining the breast cancer. One entry per CDR3 protein, called by TCRdb with MiXCR from the multiplex PCR reads. The sample lists around 110,000 distinct CDR3 sequences, about 30% seen once, with approximately 5% in the top ten. The sequenced material came from axillary lymph node tissue. The receptors derive from a female donor with breast cancer. Some clones in this sample may be carry-over from other donors' samples.

On this clonotype itself: Because the CDR3's place on the DNA is in doubt, the DNA is left out and the CDR3 is given as listed by TCRdb. The rearrangement joins TRBV7-9 to TRBJ1-3. The CDR3 spans 20 amino acids, including both terminal residues. CDR1 is SEHNR, CDR2 FQNEAQ, per germline (reference sequence). The CDR3 loop is CASSFYICSAPDSSGNTIYF.

The chain couples TRBV6-2 or TRBV6-3 to TRBJ2-1; D possibly corresponds to TRBD2 (5 bases). The CDR3 is 14 residues long. Germline lookup yields CDR1 MNHEY and CDR2 SVGEGT. V was clipped by 6 bases and J by 4 bases, with 13 bases between them. The CDR3 reads CASRRGIIYNEQFF. The CDR3 nucleotides are TGTGCCAGCAGACGGGGTATTATTTACAATGAGCAGTTCTTC.

This clonotype was seen ten or more times. The V call is TRBV20-1, the J call TRBJ2-4, with D possibly being TRBD2 (5 bases). CDR3 length: 11 residues. V shed 8 bases and J shed 9 bases, with 14 bases lying between them. The germline V gene encodes CDR1 DFQATT and CDR2 SNEGSKA (reference sequence). The CDR3: CSSRKGGIQYF. CDR3 nucleotide sequence: TGCAGTTCCCGAAAAGGAGGCATTCAGTACTTC.

This clonotype showed up many times. The chain has TRBV6-5 and TRBJ1-4; D is undetermined. The CDR3 is 12 amino acids. Between the trimmed V and J ends, which lost 5 bases and 8 bases, there was a span of 9 bases. Germline loops: CDR1 MNHEY, CDR2 SVGAGI. Here the CDR3 reads CASSPRSEKLFF. The CDR3 DNA reads TGTGCCAGCAGTCCCCGGTCCGAAAAACTGTTTTTT.

The V call is TRBV7-3, the J call TRBJ1-1; no reliable D call. The CDR3 runs to 18 residues. The germline gives CDR1 SGHTA, CDR2 FQGTGA. The ends were cut back, 4 bases at V and 3 bases at J, with 24 bases in the middle. The DNA of the CDR3 is TGTGCCAGCAGCTCCAAGAAGACCGGCCCCCGGGCTTACACTGAAGCTTTCTTT. It yields the protein CASSSKKTGPRAYTEAFF. The whole variable domain, remainder taken from reference TRBV7-3 and TRBJ1-1, is GAGVSQTPSNKVTEKGKYVELRCDPISGHTALYWYRQSLGQGPEFLIYFQGTGAADDSGLPNDRFFAVRPEGSVSTLKIQRTERGDSAVYLCASSSKKTGPRAYTEAFFGQGTRLTVV.

A remark on this clonotype: Just one base apart from a much larger clone, this may be a read error. V is TRBV6-6 and J is TRBJ2-2; the match to TRBD1 covers 8 bases. Germline-derived CDR1 and CDR2 are MNHNY and SVGAGI (reference sequence). CDR3 length equals 16 residues. J lost 4 bases, V lost 7 bases, and 11 bases had no gene match. The CDR3 is CASNPGGYQGTGELFF. The CDR3, as DNA: TGTGCCAGCAATCCAGGGGGCTATCAGGGCACCGGGGAGCTGTTTTTT.

This clonotype was seen ten or more times. CDR3 DNA sequence: TGTGCCAGCAGTGACTCGTCGGGAGGGGGAGATACGCAGTATTTT. Its translation is CASSDSSGGGDTQYF. This sequence joins TRBV6-4 and TRBJ2-3, with 8 bases fitting TRBD2. V lost 0 bases, J lost 5 bases, and 4 bases stayed unmatched. The CDR3 sequence is 15 residues long. CDR1 MRHNA and CDR2 SNTAGT come from the germline V gene.

This clonotype was counted many times. The genes are TRBV4-1 and TRBJ1-4; D ambiguous. There are 14 residues in the CDR3. Trimming removed 6 bases at V and 6 bases at J, with 14 bases between. CDR1 is MGHRA and CDR2 is YSYEKL in the germline V gene. The CDR3 reads CASREPISHEKLFF. In DNA form, the CDR3 reads TGCGCCAGCAGGGAGCCGATTTCGCATGAAAAACTGTTTTTT.

This clonotype has a handful of counts. This chain joins TRBV4-3 and TRBJ1-1; D is undetermined. Germline V gives CDR1 LGHNA, CDR2 YSLEER. V was trimmed by 4 bases and J by 4 bases, leaving 10 bases between them. The CDR3 is 13 residues long. CDR3 coding DNA: TGCGCCAGCAGCCTCAACACGATCACTGAAGCTTTCTTT. The encoded protein is CASSLNTITEAFF.

This clonotype was seen at least ten times. The rearrangement links TRBV12-3 or TRBV12-4 to TRBJ1-5; unclear D gene. The CDR3 has 12 residues. V was pared by 3 bases and J by 6 bases, with 6 bases between. The CDR3 region has the DNA TGTGCCAGCAGTTTGAAGGGTCAGCCCCAGCATTTT. Translating it yields CASSLKGQPQHF.

The table lists this clonotype with many counts. The chain links TRBV5-1 to TRBJ1-4; D might be TRBD1 (5 bases). The CDR3 runs 15 residues. V was clipped by 4 bases and J by 4 bases, with 14 bases between them. Germline V gene lookup returns CDR1 SGHRS and CDR2 YFSETQ. The chain's CDR3 is CASSRDSTYNEKLFF. CDR3 in DNA: TGCGCCAGCAGCCGGGACTCTACTTATAATGAAAAACTGTTTTTT.

As concerns this clonotype: The CDR3 does not close with the conserved phenylalanine or tryptophan, likely indicating a read error. The chain couples TRBV20-1 to TRBJ1-1; D is ambiguous. This CDR3 has 11 residues. The germline V gene has CDR1 DFQATT and CDR2 SNEGSKA (reference sequence). The V gene lost 6 bases and the J gene lost 2 bases, with 7 bases spanning the gap. The CDR3 DNA reads TGCAGTGCCACCAGCAACACTGAAGCTTTCTGT. Translated: CSATSNTEAFC.

This clonotype was observed many times. The gene calls are TRBV28 and TRBJ2-1; either TRBD1 or TRBD2 may fit D (5 bases each). The CDR3 is made up of 15 amino acids. V was cut by 2 bases and J by 8 bases, with 16 bases left in between. Germline assignment: CDR1 MDHEN and CDR2 SYDVKM. The CDR3 loop is CASSLGRDDTDEQFF. CDR3 bases: TGTGCCAGCAGTTTAGGTCGGGACGACACCGATGAGCAGTTCTTC.